The rows below give T cell receptor beta chains drawn from one sample of a study of OX40 agonist ivuxolimab in advanced cancers. Clones were sequenced by immunoSEQ multiplex PCR, and TCRdb holds only the in-frame ones, with some missing. Of more than 65,000 clones in the sample, roughly 78% were seen once. Source: CD4+ or CD8+ T cells sorted from blood, taken in a trial of the OX40 agonist ivuxolimab. These TCRs come from an adult with an advanced solid tumor such as melanoma, head and neck, liver or kidney cancer. CDR3s include the opening cysteine and the closing phenylalanine or tryptophan. A D gene is named only where the DNA matches it firmly. Clone sizes are given selectively: once, few, many, or a class where the clone is expanded.

abundance: NA
v_gene: TRBV19
j_gene: TRBJ2-5
d_gene: NA
CDR3aa: CASSGPGTPKETQYF
CDR3nt: TGTGCCAGTAGTGGACCCGGGACACCTAAAGAGACCCAGTACTTC

abundance: few
v_gene: TRBV11-2
j_gene: TRBJ2-3
d_gene: NA
CDR3aa: CASSLEGDTQYF
CDR3nt: TGTGCCAGCAGCTTAGAAGGGGATACGCAGTATTTT

abundance: NA
v_gene: TRBV7-3
j_gene: TRBJ2-3
d_gene: NA
CDR3aa: CASSFNPAAGTDTQYF
CDR3nt: TGTGCCAGCAGCTTTAATCCCGCCGCAGGGACAGATACGCAGTATTTT

abundance: NA
v_gene: TRBV7-2
j_gene: TRBJ2-1
d_gene: NA
CDR3aa: CASSRKGGREQFF
CDR3nt: TGTGCCAGCAGCCGGAAGGGGGGGCGAGAGCAGTTCTTC

abundance: few
v_gene: TRBV19
j_gene: TRBJ1-5
d_gene: NA
CDR3aa: CASIGRTSNQPQHF
CDR3nt: TGTGCCAGTATAGGCCGCACTTCCAATCAGCCCCAGCATTTT

abundance: NA
v_gene: TRBV6-1
j_gene: TRBJ2-1
d_gene: NA
CDR3aa: CASTGKNNEQFF
CDR3nt: TGTGCCAGCACAGGGAAAAACAATGAGCAGTTCTTC

abundance: NA
v_gene: TRBV28
j_gene: TRBJ2-7
d_gene: NA
CDR3aa: CASSPTSTSSYEQYF
CDR3nt: TGTGCCAGCAGTCCGACATCAACAAGCTCCTACGAGCAGTACTTC

abundance: NA
v_gene: TRBV4-3
j_gene: TRBJ2-1
d_gene: NA
CDR3aa: CASSQGAYNEQFF
CDR3nt: TGCGCCAGCAGCCAAGGGGCCTACAATGAGCAGTTCTTC

abundance: NA
v_gene: TRBV5-8
j_gene: TRBJ2-1
d_gene: TRBD2
CDR3aa: CASSSRGDAYNEQFF
CDR3nt: TGTGCCAGCAGCTCCCGGGGGGATGCCTACAATGAGCAGTTCTTC

abundance: NA
v_gene: TRBV12-2
j_gene: TRBJ1-6
d_gene: NA
CDR3aa: CASRLVPFNSPLHF
CDR3nt: TGTGCAAGTCGCTTAGTACCCTTTAATTCACCCCTCCACTTT

abundance: NA
v_gene: TRBV7-9
j_gene: TRBJ1-1
d_gene: TRBD1
CDR3aa: CASSLQGANTEAFF
CDR3nt: TGTGCCAGCAGCTTGCAGGGGGCTAACACTGAAGCTTTCTTT

abundance: NA
v_gene: TRBV7-2
j_gene: TRBJ2-1
d_gene: TRBD2
CDR3aa: CASRPQGLAGETYNEQFF
CDR3nt: TGTGCCAGCAGGCCCCAGGGACTAGCGGGAGAAACCTACAATGAGCAGTTCTTC

abundance: few
v_gene: TRBV11-2
j_gene: TRBJ1-1
d_gene: NA
CDR3aa: CASSLVGNTEAFF
CDR3nt: TGTGCCAGCAGCTTAGTCGGGAACACTGAAGCTTTCTTT

abundance: NA
v_gene: TRBV5-4
j_gene: TRBJ1-5
d_gene: NA
CDR3aa: CASSVWTGHSNQPQHF
CDR3nt: TGTGCCAGCAGCGTCTGGACGGGCCATAGCAATCAGCCCCAGCATTTT

abundance: once
v_gene: TRBV6-5
j_gene: TRBJ1-5
d_gene: NA
CDR3aa: CASSYGAGDQPQHF
CDR3nt: TGTGCCAGCAGTTACGGGGCAGGGGATCAGCCCCAGCATTTT

abundance: NA
v_gene: TRBV30
j_gene: TRBJ2-1
d_gene: NA
CDR3aa: CASRGVRYNEQFF
CDR3nt: TGTGCCTCTAGGGGGGTTCGGTACAATGAGCAGTTCTTC

abundance: NA
v_gene: TRBV5-1
j_gene: TRBJ2-4
d_gene: TRBD1
CDR3aa: CASSLGQQGLAKNIQYF
CDR3nt: TGCGCCAGCAGCTTGGGTCAACAGGGGCTAGCCAAAAACATTCAGTACTTC

abundance: NA
v_gene: TRBV7-9
j_gene: TRBJ2-4
d_gene: NA
CDR3aa: CASSPLGDIQYF
CDR3nt: TGTGCCAGCAGCCCCTTAGGGGACATTCAGTACTTC

abundance: NA
v_gene: TRBV5-1
j_gene: TRBJ1-4
d_gene: NA
CDR3aa: CASSLQGRPNEKLFF
CDR3nt: TGCGCCAGCAGCTTGCAGGGGAGGCCTAATGAAAAACTGTTTTTT

abundance: NA
v_gene: TRBV7-9
j_gene: TRBJ1-2
d_gene: TRBD1
CDR3aa: CASSLDGTAYGYTF
CDR3nt: TGTGCCAGCAGCTTAGACGGGACAGCCTATGGCTACACCTTC

abundance: NA
v_gene: TRBV27
j_gene: TRBJ1-5
d_gene: NA
CDR3aa: CASSIRTASNQPQHF
CDR3nt: TGTGCCAGCAGTATCCGGACGGCTAGCAATCAGCCCCAGCATTTT

abundance: NA
v_gene: TRBV7-2
j_gene: TRBJ2-7
d_gene: NA
CDR3aa: CASSFRGYEQYF
CDR3nt: TGTGCCAGCAGCTTCCGGGGCTACGAGCAGTACTTC

abundance: NA
v_gene: TRBV19
j_gene: TRBJ2-7
d_gene: NA
CDR3aa: CASSRGRGSDEQYF
CDR3nt: TGTGCCAGTAGTAGGGGACGAGGGTCCGACGAGCAGTACTTC

abundance: NA
v_gene: TRBV6-5
j_gene: TRBJ2-3
d_gene: TRBD2
CDR3aa: CASRRTSGYTDTQYF
CDR3nt: TGTGCCAGCAGACGCACTAGCGGGTACACAGATACGCAGTATTTT

abundance: few
v_gene: TRBV5-6
j_gene: TRBJ2-5
d_gene: TRBD2
CDR3aa: CASSLGLAGGTQYF
CDR3nt: TGTGCCAGCAGCTTGGGACTAGCGGGGGGGACCCAGTACTTC

abundance: NA
v_gene: TRBV25-1
j_gene: TRBJ2-7
d_gene: TRBD1
CDR3aa: CASSDLGGRYEQYF
CDR3nt: TGTGCCAGCAGTGATCTAGGGGGCAGGTACGAGCAGTACTTC